The sequence of this T cell receptor beta chain was determined in a study of T cells in Graves' hyperthyroidism and ophthalmopathy. Notes on the study in general: Ophthalmopathy onset followed model prediction by a median around 6.6 months. The blood repertoire included most of the expanded thyroid clonotypes above 0.001.

V was shortened by 3 bases and J by 5 bases, with 8 bases between the two germline ends. From germline, CDR1 is SGHRS and CDR2 YFSETQ. This CDR3 has 13 residues. Among the patients, aged 18 to 65, hyperthyroidism was newly diagnosed and had lasted under 2 months. Lactation, pregnancy, other autoimmune disease or uncontrolled infection led to exclusion of patients. What was amplified from RNA transcripts were TCR beta CDR3 regions. Researchers ran a first-round RT-PCR on the TCR CDR3 using the HTBI primer set. TCRdb fed the multiplex PCR reads into MiXCR, producing one record per CDR3 protein. The table shows some 300,000 distinct CDR3 sequences, with approximately 12% occurring only once. As to this clonotype: The antigen remains unidentified.

Source material: blood. The sequence was obtained from a woman in her 30s with Graves' hyperthyroidism that later progressed to Graves' ophthalmopathy. The chain couples TRBV5-1 to TRBJ1-4; D unclear. Written as DNA, the CDR3 is TGCGCCAGCAGCTCCGGGAGCAATGAAAAACTGTTTTTT. It encodes CASSSGSNEKLFF.